This note documents a single TCR beta chain sequence. A second PCR, run for about 7 to 12 cycles, used a sample-barcoded 5' primer plus a J-beta primer mix. Each sample yielded at least 3 million CDR3-containing paired-end reads. TCRdb re-called the 5' RACE reads with MiXCR, one entry per CDR3 protein. The sample carries over 550,000 distinct CDR3 sequences, about 30% recorded once. The source of the sample is a study of blood T cells in healthy people across ages. The CDR3 has 13 residues. The germline gives CDR1 SGHNT, CDR2 YYREEE (reference sequence). Trimming took off 5 bases at V and 0 bases at J, with 8 bases between the two ends.

The V gene is TRBV5-4, the J gene TRBJ2-5; D remains ambiguous. Sequenced sample: blood. The clonotype comes from a woman aged 80 or over in good health. The CDR3 loop reads CASRLEYQETQYF. As DNA, the CDR3 is TGTGCCAGCAGACTTGAGTACCAAGAGACCCAGTACTTC.